These T cell receptor beta chains were read from a single sample in a study of T cell repertoires in cytomegalovirus infection. No antigens are known for them. MiXCR, run by TCRdb on the reads, gives a single entry per CDR3 protein. The repertoire holds tens of thousands of distinct CDR3 sequences, around 23% seen once, with approximately 90% in the top ten. The sequenced sample was CD8+ T cells from cultured PBMCs, obtained from culture after CMV antigen stimulation. These TCRs come from a human donor in good health (CMV status not recorded). Some clones in this sample may be carry-over from other donors' samples. The CDR3 runs from the conserved cysteine through the conserved F or W. D genes are given only for firm matches. Clone size is not always given. Where it is, it says once, few, many or a class for expanded clones.

NA | TRBJ1-2 | 16 | NA | TRBV15 | TGTGCCACCAGCAGAGTCACGCGCGGGTCAGACGCAGGCTACACCTTC | CATSRVTRGSDAGYTF
NA | TRBJ2-2 | 16 | NA | TRBV4-2 | TGTGCCAGCAGCCTGAAGAGGGTGTCCAACACCGGGGAGCTGTTTTTT | CASSLKRVSNTGELFF
TRBD2 | TRBJ2-3 | 18 | NA | TRBV7-2 | TGTGCCAGCAGAGCGGGACTAGCGGGCGCCGCTAGCACAGATACGCAGTATTTT | CASRAGLAGAASTDTQYF
TRBD2 | TRBJ2-7 | 17 | few | TRBV28 | TGTGCCAGCAGTTTGGGCCTAGCGGGAGGAACTCTCTACGAGCAGTACTTC | CASSLGLAGGTLYEQYF
NA | TRBJ1-1 | 14 | NA | TRBV19 | TGTGCCAGTAGTCCGTACAGTGGAAACACTGAAGCTTTCTTT | CASSPYSGNTEAFF
NA | TRBJ1-2 | 12 | NA | TRBV7-9 | TGTGCCAGCAGGGATTCTACCGCTGGCTACACCTTC | CASRDSTAGYTF
NA | TRBJ2-1 | 13 | many | TRBV9 | TGTGCCAGCAGCGTAGGAGGGGGCAATGAGCAGTTCTTC | CASSVGGGNEQFF
NA | TRBJ1-2 | 15 | NA | TRBV12-3/TRBV12-4 | TGTGCCAGCAGGGACCAGGTTTCAGGGATCTATGGCTACACCTTC | CASRDQVSGIYGYTF
TRBD1 | TRBJ1-5 | 15 | NA | TRBV12-5 | TGTGCTAGTGGTTCCAGGACAGGGGGCAATCAGCCCCAGCATTTT | CASGSRTGGNQPQHF
NA | TRBJ2-3 | 15 | once | TRBV12-3/TRBV12-4 | TGTGCCAGCATTGACAGAGGCGGGCCCACAGATACGCAGTATTTT | CASIDRGGPTDTQYF
NA | TRBJ1-5 | 14 | few | TRBV6-6 | TGTGCCAGCTCAGGCACTAATAGCAATCAGCCCCAGCATTTT | CASSGTNSNQPQHF
TRBD1 | TRBJ2-1 | 12 | NA | TRBV12-3/TRBV12-4 | TGTGCCAGCAGTGACAGGGACGATGAGCAGTTCTTC | CASSDRDDEQFF
NA | TRBJ2-2 | 18 | once | TRBV7-8 | TGTGCCAGCAGCTTAGCGCTAAGGAGATTAAGGGACACCGGGGAGCTGTTTTTT | CASSLALRRLRDTGELFF
TRBD1 | TRBJ2-2 | 17 | NA | TRBV7-9 | TGTGCCAGCAGCCCGCGGGACAGGGGGCCGCGCAGCGGGGAGCTGTTTTTT | CASSPRDRGPRSGELFF
TRBD1 | TRBJ1-1 | 14 | NA | TRBV20-1 | TGCAGTGCTAGAGCCGCAGGGGGCGGCACTGAAGCTTTCTTT | CSARAAGGGTEAFF
TRBD2 | TRBJ2-2 | 16 | few | TRBV6-6 | TGTGCCAGCAGTTACTTAGCGGGAGGGGACACCGGGGAGCTGTTTTTT | CASSYLAGGDTGELFF
NA | TRBJ2-1 | 16 | NA | TRBV20-1 | TGCAGTGCTAGAGATCTCCAAGGGGCTGGGGCCAATGAGCAGTTCTTC | CSARDLQGAGANEQFF
NA | TRBJ1-1 | 15 | NA | TRBV6-2/TRBV6-3 | TGTGCCAGCAGTTACCCGGAAACAGCGAACACTGAAGCTTTCTTT | CASSYPETANTEAFF
TRBD2 | TRBJ2-1 | 16 | NA | TRBV11-2 | TGTGCCAGCAGCTACTTAGCGGGAGGCTCCAATGAGCTGGAGTTCTTC | CASSYLAGGSNELEFF
NA | TRBJ2-5 | 15 | many | TRBV11-2 | TGTGCCAGCAGCCCCGCGGGTAGCGGCCAAGAGACCCAGTACTTC | CASSPAGSGQETQYF
TRBD2 | TRBJ2-2 | 15 | few | TRBV20-1 | TGCAGTGCTAGAGTTAGCGGGGGTCCCCACGGGGAGCTGTTTTTT | CSARVSGGPHGELFF
NA | TRBJ1-1 | 14 | few | TRBV11-2 | TGTGCCAGCAGCTTAACGCAGGTGAACACTGAAGCTTTCTTT | CASSLTQVNTEAFF
NA | TRBJ2-6 | 18 | few | TRBV7-9 | TGTGCCAGCAGCTCGAATGGGAATGACCTTCTGGGAGCCAACGTCCTGACTTTC | CASSSNGNDLLGANVLTF
TRBD2 | TRBJ2-1 | 15 | NA | TRBV12-3/TRBV12-4 | TGTGCCAGCAGTTCACGACTAGCGGGAGACAATGAGCAGTTCTTC | CASSSRLAGDNEQFF
NA | TRBJ2-1 | 13 | NA | TRBV5-6 | TGTGCCAGCAGCGGTTTGGAGTTTGATGAGCAGTTCTTC | CASSGLEFDEQFF
NA | TRBJ2-7 | 14 | NA | TRBV6-1 | TGTGCCAGCAGTGCAACTACAGACTTCAATGAGCAGTACTTC | CASSATTDFNEQYF
TRBD1 | TRBJ1-1 | 17 | NA | TRBV7-2 | TGTGCCAGCAGCTTAGATCGACAGGGAATATCGAACACTGAAGCTTTCTTT | CASSLDRQGISNTEAFF
TRBD2 | TRBJ2-1 | 15 | few | TRBV6-6 | TGTGCCAGCAGTTACAGGCTAGCGGAATACAATGAGCAGTTCTTC | CASSYRLAEYNEQFF
NA | TRBJ1-2 | 15 | NA | TRBV12-3/TRBV12-4 | TGTGCCAGCAGGGGGGCACAGACAGGCGGCTATGGCTACACCTTC | CASRGAQTGGYGYTF
NA | TRBJ2-7 | 12 | few | TRBV6-2/TRBV6-3 | TGTGCCAGCAGTTTCCGGCCCGAAGAGCAGTACTTC | CASSFRPEEQYF
NA | TRBJ1-4 | 14 | few | TRBV28 | TGTGCCAGCAGTTTTTTGCGTACTAATGAAAAACTGTTTTTT | CASSFLRTNEKLFF
NA | TRBJ1-2 | 15 | NA | TRBV4-1 | TGCGCCAGCAGCCAAGAGGAGAAACGTAACTATGGCTACACCTTC | CASSQEEKRNYGYTF
TRBD2 | TRBJ2-2 | 17 | few | TRBV12-3/TRBV12-4 | TGTGCCAGCACCCCGACTAGCGGGGGGGCGGACACCGGGGAGCTGTTTTTT | CASTPTSGGADTGELFF
TRBD1 | TRBJ2-1 | 17 | NA | TRBV24-1 | TGTGCCACCAGTGAGTCCCCCGGGACAGGGTCCAACAATGAGCAGTTCTTC | CATSESPGTGSNNEQFF
NA | TRBJ2-1 | 17 | many | TRBV5-6 | TGTGCCAGCAGCTCCAGGGGGGGCGGGGCCGGATACAATGAGCAGTTCTTC | CASSSRGGGAGYNEQFF
TRBD2 | TRBJ2-7 | 15 | NA | TRBV2 | TGTGCCAGCAGTGAACGTCTAGCGGAAACCTACGAGCAGTACTTC | CASSERLAETYEQYF
TRBD1 | TRBJ2-7 | 14 | NA | TRBV11-2 | TGTGCCAGCAGCTTAGGGGACAGGGAATACGAGCAGTACTTC | CASSLGDREYEQYF
NA | TRBJ1-5 | 13 | few | TRBV4-1 | TGCGCCAGCAGCCACAACCTTAATCAGCCCCAGCATTTT | CASSHNLNQPQHF
TRBD1 | TRBJ1-2 | 18 | few | TRBV7-2 | TGTGCCAGCAGCTCGCGCGGAGGGCAGGGGGCAACGTTCTATGGCTACACCTTC | CASSSRGGQGATFYGYTF
NA | TRBJ2-3 | 13 | few | TRBV29-1 | TGCAGCGTTGAAATGAATAGCCCAGATACGCAGTATTTT | CSVEMNSPDTQYF
NA | TRBJ2-3 | 15 | NA | TRBV9 | TGTGCCAGCAGCGTAGGCAAGGGGCAGGCGGATACGCAGTATTTT | CASSVGKGQADTQYF
NA | TRBJ2-3 | 18 | few | TRBV27 | TGTGCCAGCAGTACTCGCCCCCCAGGGAACGCCGTTGAAGATACGCAGTATTTT | CASSTRPPGNAVEDTQYF
TRBD1 | TRBJ2-5 | 15 | NA | TRBV6-2/TRBV6-3 | TGTGCCAGCAGTTACGATGGGACAGAGCAAGAGACCCAGTACTTC | CASSYDGTEQETQYF
TRBD2 | TRBJ2-7 | 14 | once | TRBV9 | TGTGCCAGCAGCCCACTAGCGGGGGTGGATGAGCAGTACTTC | CASSPLAGVDEQYF
NA | TRBJ2-2 | 15 | NA | TRBV28 | TGTGCCAGCAGTTTTCCCAGGTTCCCTGGCGGGGAGCTGTTTTTT | CASSFPRFPGGELFF
NA | TRBJ2-7 | 14 | few | TRBV7-2 | TGTGCCAGCAGCGACTGGGAGGTTGCCTACGAGCAGTACTTC | CASSDWEVAYEQYF
NA | TRBJ1-4 | 14 | once | TRBV29-1 | TGCAGCGTTGAAGTGGGGCCAACTAATGAAAAACTGTTTTTT | CSVEVGPTNEKLFF
TRBD1 | TRBJ2-1 | 17 | once | TRBV3-1 | TGTGCCAGCAGCCACCTTACGACAGGGGGCAGGGACAATGAGCAGTTCTTC | CASSHLTTGGRDNEQFF
TRBD2 | TRBJ2-7 | 18 | few | TRBV7-2 | TGTGCCAGCAGCTTAGAGCTAGCGGGAGGGCCTGGTTGGTACGAGCAGTACTTC | CASSLELAGGPGWYEQYF
NA | TRBJ1-4 | 15 | few | TRBV7-9 | TGTGCCAGCAGCTCCTTGGAAGGCCTTAATGAAAAACTGTTTTTT | CASSSLEGLNEKLFF
NA | TRBJ2-2 | 13 | NA | TRBV29-1 | TGCAGCGTTGTAGGAGGGAACACCGGGGAGCTGTTTTTT | CSVVGGNTGELFF
NA | TRBJ1-2 | 14 | few | TRBV7-2 | TGTGCCAGCAGCTTAAACGGACCTCGGGGTGGCTACACCTTC | CASSLNGPRGGYTF
NA | TRBJ2-5 | 17 | NA | TRBV7-9 | TGTGCCAGCAGCTTCGGGGCGAGGGGAATGCGGCAAGAGACCCAGTACTTC | CASSFGARGMRQETQYF
NA | TRBJ2-1 | 13 | NA | TRBV27 | TGTGCCAGCAGTTTAGGCTGGAACAATGAGCAGTTCTTC | CASSLGWNNEQFF
NA | TRBJ1-1 | 12 | many | TRBV24-1 | TGTGCCACCAGGGGAGAAAACACTGAAGCTTTCTTT | CATRGENTEAFF
NA | TRBJ2-2 | 13 | few | TRBV12-3/TRBV12-4 | TGTGCCAGCAGTTTCTCTACTGCCGGGGAGCTGTTTTTT | CASSFSTAGELFF
NA | TRBJ1-5 | 15 | NA | TRBV7-8 | TGTGCCAGCAGCTTCTTTCAGGGTAAAGATCAGCCCCAGCATTTT | CASSFFQGKDQPQHF
NA | TRBJ2-4 | 12 | NA | TRBV6-6 | TGTGCCAGCAGTCCGTCCAAAAACATTCAGTACTTC | CASSPSKNIQYF
NA | TRBJ2-5 | 15 | NA | TRBV7-2 | TGTGCCAGCAGCTTAGGGTCCCAGGGAAGAGAGACCCAGTACTTC | CASSLGSQGRETQYF
NA | TRBJ2-6 | 16 | few | TRBV5-1 | TGCGCCAGCAGCCTGGACGGAGTCTCTGGGGCCAACGTCCTGACTTTC | CASSLDGVSGANVLTF